Shown below are 20 T cell receptor beta chains from a single sample sequenced in a study of cytomegalovirus exposure and HLA in healthy donors. PCR amplification relied on 60 Vbeta primers (plus 13 Jbeta primers). Assay used: immunoSEQ multiplex PCR; TCRdb lists only in-frame clones, some missing. The table gives under 200,000 clones; the top ten clones make up roughly 6.7% of it. What was sequenced was PBMCs. All receptors derive from a man aged 25 to 40 in good health and CMV-seronegative.

The rearrangement uses TRBV11-2 and TRBJ2-5, with TRBD1 matching over 9 bases. Germline trimming cut 5 bases from V and 2 bases from J; bases unmatched to any gene: 9. CDR3 size: 16 residues. The germline CDR1 and CDR2 sequences are SGHAT and FQNNGV. CDR3 amino acids: CASSRRWGQGQETQYF. The CDR3 DNA reads as TGTGCCAGCAGCCGAAGATGGGGACAGGGACAAGAGACCCAGTACTTC.

This chain links TRBV11-2 with TRBJ1-5, with 10 bases matching TRBD1. In germline, CDR1 is SGHAT, CDR2 FQNNGV. V was pared by 5 bases and J by 4 bases, with 2 bases of the junction left unmatched. There are 14 residues in the CDR3. The CDR3 DNA reads TGTGCCAGCAGCAGGGGACAGGGGAATCAGCCCCAGCATTTT. As protein: CASSRGQGNQPQHF. The whole variable domain, filled in from reference TRBV11-2 and TRBJ1-5, reads EAGVAQSPRYKIIEKRQSVAFWCNPISGHATLYWYQQILGQGPKLLIQFQNNGVVDDSQLPKDRFSAERLKGVDSTLKIQPAKLEDSAVYLCASSRGQGNQPQHFGDGTRLSIL.

The CDR3 region is CASRFAGSYNEQFF. CDR3 DNA sequence: TGTGCCAGCAGGTTTGCAGGCTCCTACAATGAGCAGTTCTTC. This chain connects TRBV28 to TRBJ2-1; no reliable D call. This CDR3 is built from 14 residues. The V end was cut by 6 bases, the J end by 0 bases, with 9 bases between. The germline CDR1 and CDR2 sequences are MDHEN and SYDVKM.

The J gene is TRBJ2-7, the V gene TRBV27; D gene uncertain. The CDR3 has 16 amino acids. Trimming took 2 bases from V and 1 from J, leaving 15 bases between them. Per germline, CDR1 MNHEY and CDR2 SMNVEV (reference sequence). CDR3 nucleotides: TGTGCCAGCAGTTTAAAACAGAGATTGTTATCCTACGAGCAGTACTTC. It translates to CASSLKQRLLSYEQYF.

This chain uses TRBV27 with TRBJ1-5; D unresolved. Trimming cost V 6 bases and J 11 bases, with 17 bases left between them. CDR1 and CDR2 (germline): MNHEY, SMNVEV (reference sequence). CDR3 length: 13 residues. The CDR3 region has the DNA TGTGCCAGCAGCATCGCGGGTCACCGGGCCCAGCATTTT. Amino acids: CASSIAGHRAQHF.

This chain joins TRBV5-8 and TRBJ2-7; the match to TRBD1 covers 8 bases. The germline V gene encodes CDR1 SGHTS and CDR2 YDEGEE. This CDR3 is 14 amino acids long. With V trimmed by 4 bases and J by 4 bases, 7 bases remained unmatched. CDR3 DNA: TGTGCCAGCAGCGCCAGGGGGCGCAGGTACGAGCAGTACTTC. Amino acid sequence: CASSARGRRYEQYF.

The rearrangement links TRBV28 to TRBJ1-4, with D uncertain. The CDR3 sequence is 16 residues long. Deletions cut 6 bases from V and 4 bases from J, with 18 bases between. From germline, CDR1 is MDHEN and CDR2 SYDVKM. The CDR3: CASRPTYRRGNEKLFF. The CDR3 coding sequence is TGTGCCAGCAGGCCTACTTATCGACGAGGTAATGAAAAACTGTTTTTT.

The chain uses TRBV7-9 and TRBJ2-7; 7 nucleotides agree with TRBD1. Germline CDR1 and CDR2: SEHNR and FQNEAQ (reference sequence). This CDR3 is 17 amino acids long. The V and J ends lost 5 bases and 1 base, in that order; junction bases with no gene match: 14. The CDR3 coding sequence is TGTGCCAGCAGCGACCGGACAGGTGCCATTCCGTCCTACGAGCAGTACTTC. Translating it yields CASSDRTGAIPSYEQYF.

The chain has TRBV28 and TRBJ2-5; TRBD1 matches at 12 bases. Germline trimming cut 4 bases from V and 5 bases from J; bases unmatched to any gene: 2. The length of the CDR3 is 14 residues. The germline CDR1 and CDR2 sequences are MDHEN and SYDVKM. The CDR3 is CASSSGQGAETQYF. The DNA of the CDR3 is TGTGCCAGCAGTTCGGGACAGGGGGCCGAGACCCAGTACTTC.

The chain couples TRBV15 to TRBJ2-2; the D is unclear. The germline gives CDR1 LNHNV, CDR2 YYDKDF (reference sequence). V lost 5 bases and J lost 5, with 12 bases in between. This CDR3 is 14 amino acids long. The CDR3, as DNA: TGTGCCACCAGCCCCCGAACACAAACCGGGGAGCTGTTTTTT. It specifies CATSPRTQTGELFF.

This chain joins TRBV30 and TRBJ2-1, with TRBD2 identical over 10 bases. CDR1 is GTSNPN and CDR2 is SVGIG in the germline V gene (reference sequence). Germline trimming cut 7 bases from V and 2 bases from J; bases unmatched to any gene: 5. This CDR3 comprises 14 residues. In DNA, the CDR3 is TGTGCCTACCTTAGCGGGGGGACCTACAATGAGCAGTTCTTC. Translated, it gives CAYLSGGTYNEQFF.

The chain has TRBV23-1 and TRBJ1-1, with D tentatively TRBD1 (6 bases). TRBV23-1 is classed as an ORF, of uncertain function. Trimming cost V 3 bases and J 3 bases, with 17 bases left between them. The CDR3 sequence is 16 residues long. The CDR3 DNA reads TGCGCCAGCAGTCAGGCGCGCTCAGGGGAGCACACTGAAGCTTTCTTT. This sequence encodes CASSQARSGEHTEAFF.

J is TRBJ1-1 and V is TRBV7-2; D uncertain. The ends were cut back, 5 bases at V and 4 bases at J, with 11 bases in the middle. CDR3 length: 13 amino acids. CDR1 SGHTA and CDR2 FQGNSA come from the germline V gene. CDR3 sequence reads: CASSAGWGTEAFF. For the CDR3, the DNA is TGTGCCAGCAGCGCGGGGTGGGGCACTGAAGCTTTCTTT.

The rearrangement uses TRBV13 and TRBJ1-1; the match to TRBD1 covers 8 bases. V shed 2 bases and J 5 bases; nucleotides not matched to a gene: 13. The CDR3 length is 17 residues. CDR1 is PRHDT and CDR2 is FYEKMQ in the germline V gene (reference sequence). The CDR3 nucleotides are TGTGCCAGCAGCTTACGGGACAGGCTCGGAGAGTGGACTGAAGCTTTCTTT. This gives the protein CASSLRDRLGEWTEAFF.

This rearrangement joins TRBV6-1 to TRBJ1-5; 9 nucleotides align to TRBD1. Germline V gene sequence: CDR1 MNHNS, CDR2 SASEGT. Germline trimming cut 4 bases from V and 6 bases from J; bases unmatched to any gene: 7. The CDR3 spans 15 residues. CDR3 in DNA: TGTGCCAGCAGTGCTCAGACAGGGGGGATTCAGCCCCAGCATTTT. Translated, it gives CASSAQTGGIQPQHF.

V usage is TRBV30 and J usage is TRBJ1-4, with TRBD1 matching over 8 bases. Losses at the gene ends were 6 bases for V and 3 bases for J; bases not matched to a gene: 15. CDR3 length equals 17 residues. Germline V lookup: CDR1 GTSNPN, CDR2 SVGIG (reference sequence). The CDR3 bases are TGTGCCTGCACGCCCCGGGATCAGGGGGCCGCTAATGAAAAACTGTTTTTT. Translating gives CACTPRDQGAANEKLFF.

The CDR3, as DNA: TGTGCCACCGGTCGGGCGGGACAGGGATACTACGAGCAGTACTTC. This sequence encodes CATGRAGQGYYEQYF. This chain connects TRBV5-4 to TRBJ2-7; the match to TRBD1 covers 9 bases. V lost 9 bases to trimming and J lost 3 bases; unmatched junction nucleotides: 13. The CDR3 loop spans 15 amino acids. The germline V gene encodes CDR1 SGHNT and CDR2 YYREEE (reference sequence). Supplemented by reference TRBV5-4 and TRBJ2-7, the full variable domain reads ETGVTQSPTHLIKTRGQQVTLRCSSQSGHNTVSWYQQALGQGPQFIFQYYREEENGRGNFPPRFSGLQFPNYSSELNVNALELDDSALYLCATGRAGQGYYEQYFGPGTRLTVT.

The chain is built from TRBV28 and TRBJ2-7; TRBD2 matches 8 bases. This CDR3 is 15 amino acids long. V lost 4 bases to trimming and J lost 3 bases; unmatched junction nucleotides: 8. Germline CDR1 is MDHEN and CDR2 is SYDVKM. CDR3 coding DNA: TGTGCCAGCAGTTCGGGGCTAGCGGGCTACTACGAGCAGTACTTC. It translates to CASSSGLAGYYEQYF.

The V gene is TRBV28, the J gene TRBJ1-5; D is unresolved. In germline, CDR1 is MDHEN, CDR2 SYDVKM. This CDR3 spans 13 amino acids. V lost 6 bases and J lost 5, with 11 bases in between. Here the CDR3 DNA reads TGTGCCAGCAGACCAAACCCAGATCAGCCCCAGCATTTT. Protein product: CASRPNPDQPQHF.

This chain uses TRBV6-6 with TRBJ1-6, with D possibly matching TRBD1 (6 bases). The CDR3 runs to 15 residues. CDR1 and CDR2 from the germline V gene are MNHNY and SVGAGI (reference sequence). V was pared by 5 bases and J by 6 bases, with 14 bases between. CDR3 in amino acids: CASSLKGEGNSPLHF. In nucleotides, the CDR3 is TGTGCCAGCAGTCTAAAGGGGGAAGGTAATTCACCCCTCCACTTT.